There are a few counts of the clone carrying this TCR beta chain. Original handling: Cell counts per sample came from amplifying reference gene primers. Data came from immunoSEQ multiplex PCR; TCRdb stores just in-frame clones and leaves some out. V and J calls plus clone size are reproduced from that table; the DNA served to infer D and trimming. Of about 340,000 clones in the sample, more than 90% are singletons; the top ten hold around 20%. These data belong to a study of blood T cell repertoires in COVID-19. The clonotype was recovered from a woman younger than 45 who had recovered from COVID-19. The sequenced material came from PBMCs or T cells enriched from blood (not recorded which).

The CDR3 DNA sequence: TGCGCCAGCAGCCCCGGACAGGGAGGACCCTATGGCTACACCTTC. It translates to CASSPGQGGPYGYTF. The J gene is TRBJ1-2, the V gene TRBV5-1, with TRBD1 matching 8 bases. CDR3 length: 15 residues. V was clipped by 4 bases and J by 4 bases; unmatched bases: 9. Germline CDR1 is SGHRS and CDR2 is YFSETQ.